One sample yielded the 2 T cell receptor beta chains listed below, sequenced in a study of identical twins. MiXCR, applied by TCRdb to the 5' RACE reads, yields one record per CDR3 protein. Of about 720,000 distinct CDR3 sequences listed, roughly 18% were seen once; the top ten hold about 12%. The data also belong to a second study, concerning T cells expressing NK-cell markers.

Source material: PBMCs. The source of these receptors is a woman aged 18 to 35 in good health.

The sample holds many counts of this clonotype. The chain is built from TRBV5-1 and TRBJ2-3, with D tentatively TRBD1 (7 bases). CDR1 SGHRS and CDR2 YFSETQ come from the germline V gene. This CDR3 comprises 13 residues. V lost 5 bases and J 4 bases, leaving 11 bases between the germline ends. The CDR3 nucleotides read TGCGCCAGCAGTCAGGGGGGCGCAGATACGCAGTATTTT. Protein: CASSQGGADTQYF.

There are a few counts of this clonotype. The rearrangement links TRBV5-1 to TRBJ2-7; no firm D call. The CDR3 totals 15 residues. Germline V gene sequence: CDR1 SGHRS, CDR2 YFSETQ. The germline V and J ends were trimmed by 0 bases and 4 bases, with 14 bases remaining between them. The CDR3 DNA sequence: TGCGCCAGCAGCTTGGATATCCAGTTTGGGTACGAGCAGTACTTC. This encodes CASSLDIQFGYEQYF.